This is a list of T cell receptor beta chains from one sample in a study of OX40 agonist ivuxolimab in advanced cancers. Libraries were prepared by immunoSEQ multiplex PCR; TCRdb keeps only in-frame clonotypes and omits some of them. The data hold fewer than 40,000 clones, with over 85% observed a single time. Here the sequenced sample was CD4+ or CD8+ T cells sorted from blood, taken in a trial of the OX40 agonist ivuxolimab. All receptors derive from an adult with an advanced solid tumor such as melanoma, head and neck, liver or kidney cancer. Both conserved end residues are part of each CDR3. D genes are given only for firm matches. A clone size is listed for some rows: how often the clone was seen (once, few, many), or a class if it is expanded.

d_gene,j_gene,v_gene,abundance,len,CDR3aa
NA,TRBJ2-3,TRBV10-2,NA,15,CASTDREPTTDTQYF
NA,TRBJ2-2,TRBV7-9,NA,13,CASSPRRGGELFF
NA,TRBJ2-1,TRBV5-8,NA,12,CASSYPGGEQFF
NA,TRBJ1-4,TRBV6-1,NA,14,CATNQNRRREKLFF
NA,TRBJ1-4,TRBV5-1,NA,15,CASSLASQKGEKLFF
NA,TRBJ2-7,TRBV29-1,NA,14,CSVEAGRGENEQYF
NA,TRBJ2-1,TRBV2,NA,15,CASSAPGPGYNEQFF
TRBD2,TRBJ2-6,TRBV5-4,NA,18,CASSFLAGVSSGANVLTF
TRBD2,TRBJ2-7,TRBV5-1,once,15,CASSFLSGRAGEQYF
NA,TRBJ2-1,TRBV7-9,NA,17,CASSPPLGGAPYNEQFF
TRBD2,TRBJ2-1,TRBV5-4,NA,13,CASSLAGGFEQFF
TRBD1,TRBJ1-1,TRBV29-1,NA,16,CSVTGSGTGGNTEAFF
TRBD1,TRBJ2-2,TRBV7-3,NA,15,CASSFDRGNTGELFF
TRBD1,TRBJ2-7,TRBV13,NA,15,CASSLDRGRVHEQYF
TRBD1,TRBJ1-2,TRBV5-4,NA,15,CASSHPGQVVYGYTF
TRBD2,TRBJ2-7,TRBV7-8,NA,15,CASSLVPSGSYEQYF
NA,TRBJ2-7,TRBV5-1,NA,14,CASSLKTSTGEQYF
NA,TRBJ2-2,TRBV28,NA,16,CASKSGGPSSTGELFF
TRBD2,TRBJ2-5,TRBV7-6,NA,16,CASSLGAGGLGETQYF
NA,TRBJ1-5,TRBV19,NA,14,CASSIDGRNQPQHF
NA,TRBJ2-3,TRBV18,NA,16,CASSPGFGGVTDTQYF
TRBD1,TRBJ1-1,TRBV7-6,NA,16,CASSLGTGKLNTEAFF
NA,TRBJ2-1,TRBV11-3,NA,13,CASSRDPKLEQFF
NA,TRBJ2-6,TRBV28,NA,16,CASSRGGASGANVLTF
NA,TRBJ2-5,TRBV5-4,once,13,CASSLVGAETQYF
NA,TRBJ2-7,TRBV6-5,NA,14,CASSPTGVSYEQYF
TRBD1,TRBJ1-2,TRBV27,NA,14,CASRQGAGYYGYTF
NA,TRBJ2-1,TRBV28,NA,13,CASSFENYNEQFF
TRBD1,TRBJ1-1,TRBV9,NA,13,CASSVEEGARAFF
TRBD1,TRBJ2-3,TRBV6-5,NA,14,CASSFPGGTDTQYF
NA,TRBJ1-1,TRBV5-8,NA,13,CASSFDRNTEAFF
NA,TRBJ2-3,TRBV30,NA,13,CAWNGGFTDTQYF